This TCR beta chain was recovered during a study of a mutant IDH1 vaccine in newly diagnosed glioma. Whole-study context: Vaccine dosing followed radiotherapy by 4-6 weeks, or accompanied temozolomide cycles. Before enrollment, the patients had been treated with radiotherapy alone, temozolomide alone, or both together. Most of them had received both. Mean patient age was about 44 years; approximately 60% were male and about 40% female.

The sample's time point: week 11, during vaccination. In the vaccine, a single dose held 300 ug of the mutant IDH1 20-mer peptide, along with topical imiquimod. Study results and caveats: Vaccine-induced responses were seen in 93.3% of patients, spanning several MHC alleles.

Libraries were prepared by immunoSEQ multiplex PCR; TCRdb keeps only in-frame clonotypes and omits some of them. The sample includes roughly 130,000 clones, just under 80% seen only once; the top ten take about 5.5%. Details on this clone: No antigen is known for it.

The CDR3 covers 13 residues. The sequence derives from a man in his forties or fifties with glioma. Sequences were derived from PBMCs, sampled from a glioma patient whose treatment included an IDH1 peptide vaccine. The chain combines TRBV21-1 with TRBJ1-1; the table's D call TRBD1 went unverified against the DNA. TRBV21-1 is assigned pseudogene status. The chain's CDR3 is CASPRIVNTEAFF. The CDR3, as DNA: TGTGCCAGCCCCAGGATAGTGAACACTGAAGCTTTCTTT.